This paragraph covers one TCR beta chain sequence. Antigen: not known. The data derive from a study of shared clonotypes between healthy human individuals. The study, taken as a whole, reports: Against clonotypes common to all four donors, non-shared ones had lower generation probabilities.

This CDR3 region has 14 residues. V was clipped by 2 bases and J by 2 bases, with 9 bases between them. TCRdb keeps only in-frame clones here, not all; method: immunoSEQ multiplex PCR. The table includes about 2 million clones, about 95% detected once. The naive CD8 fraction comprised CD45RO-negative cells positively selected for CCR7 and excluded terminally differentiated effector memory CD45RA+ cells. The chain has TRBV23-1 and TRBJ1-1, with D unresolved. TRBV23-1 falls under the ORF class, with uncertain function. The sample comprised naive CD8+ T cells sorted from blood. The sequence derives from a young man in good health. CDR3 nucleotide sequence: TGCGCCAGCAGTCAACCGGACCGTAACACTGAAGCTTTCTTT. Amino acids: CASSQPDRNTEAFF.